Below, 23 T cell receptor beta chains from the same sample are listed, as sequenced in a study of blood T cell repertoires in COVID-19. The table came from immunoSEQ multiplex PCR; TCRdb's copy has only in-frame clones and leaves some out. The repertoire holds 650,000 to 800,000 clones, with 90% as singletons. Sequencing was performed on peripheral blood. Receptors originate from a woman aged 18-29 years with acute or convalescent COVID-19.

The V and J genes are TRBV27 and TRBJ2-1; D gene unclear. Trimming removed 2 bases from V and 7 bases from J, with 18 bases in between. The CDR3 has 16 residues. Germline V gene lookup returns CDR1 MNHEY and CDR2 SMNVEV (reference sequence). CDR3 sequence: CASSLTDLRLKNEQFF. DNA of the CDR3: TGTGCCAGCAGTTTAACAGACCTCCGTCTGAAGAATGAGCAGTTCTTC.

CDR3 in amino acids: CARRRDRLSTNYGYTF. In DNA form, the CDR3 reads TGTGCCAGAAGAAGGGACAGACTCTCGACCAACTATGGCTACACCTTC. The chain links TRBV5-3 to TRBJ1-2, with 7 bases aligning to TRBD1. TRBV5-3 is an ORF, with its function uncertain. This CDR3 contains 16 residues. With V trimmed by 5 bases and J by 2 bases, 12 bases remained unmatched.

The rearrangement joins TRBV5-6 to TRBJ1-2; TRBD1 is a possible D gene (6 bases). The germline V gene encodes CDR1 SGHDT and CDR2 YYEEEE. The V end lost 5 bases, the J end lost 3 bases, and 17 bases lay between the germline ends. CDR3 size: 15 residues. CDR3 nucleotide sequence: TGTGCCAGCAGTCACCAGGGGTTAGAACACTATGGCTACACCTTC. Its translation: CASSHQGLEHYGYTF. The variable domain in full, with the rest retrieved from reference TRBV5-6 and TRBJ1-2, is DAGVTQSPTHLIKTRGQQVTLRCSPKSGHDTVSWYQQALGQGPQFIFQYYEEEERQRGNFPDRFSGHQFPNYSSELNVNALLLGDSALYLCASSHQGLEHYGYTFGSGTRLTVV.

The V and J genes are TRBV5-1 and TRBJ2-1, with D uncertain. Trimming shortened V by 0 bases and J by 7 bases, and 14 bases separated the two germline ends. The CDR3 loop spans 15 amino acids. Germline V lookup: CDR1 SGHRS, CDR2 YFSETQ. CDR3 nucleotide sequence: TGCGCCAGCAGCTTGGGACTGGTGGGTACTAATGAGCAGTTCTTC. It translates to CASSLGLVGTNEQFF.

This sequence joins TRBV4-1 and TRBJ2-3; no definite D call. Trimming took off 2 bases at V and 3 bases at J, with 9 bases between the two ends. CDR1 is MGHRA, CDR2 YSYEKL, per germline. This CDR3 has 14 residues. This CDR3 reads CASSQFPRTDTQYF. The CDR3 DNA is TGCGCCAGCAGCCAATTCCCCAGGACAGATACGCAGTATTTT.

V and J are TRBV19 and TRBJ2-3, with 7 bases aligning to TRBD1. The CDR3 is 16 residues long. With 4 bases clipped from V and 4 bases from J, the junction kept 11 bases outside the gene matches. Germline assignment: CDR1 LNHDA and CDR2 SQIVND (reference sequence). CDR3 sequence (DNA): TGTGCCAGTAGTAAGACAGGGTCTAATCACCCAGATACGCAGTATTTT. This codes for CASSKTGSNHPDTQYF.

The chain joins TRBV24-1 to TRBJ2-2; D is undetermined. Germline V gene lookup returns CDR1 KGHDR and CDR2 SFDVKD. The CDR3 runs 13 residues. Trimming pared 3 bases from V and 3 bases from J, leaving 4 bases between. The CDR3 DNA reads as TGTGCCACCAGTGATCCGTACACCGGGGAGCTGTTTTTT. This codes for CATSDPYTGELFF.

The rearrangement joins TRBV4-1 to TRBJ2-7, with D perhaps matching TRBD1 (6 bases). V was cut by 4 bases and J by 2 bases, with 18 bases left in between. The germline CDR1 and CDR2 sequences are MGHRA and YSYEKL. CDR3 length: 16 amino acids. In DNA form, the CDR3 reads TGCGCCAGCAGCCTCCAAGGACAGCTTCAAACCTACGAGCAGTACTTC. It specifies CASSLQGQLQTYEQYF.

V gene TRBV10-1 combines with J gene TRBJ1-3; D is possibly TRBD1 (6 bases). The CDR3 is 15 amino acids. Trimming shortened V by 7 bases and J by 0 bases, and 13 bases separated the two germline ends. Germline V CDR1 and CDR2: WNHNN, SYGVQD (reference sequence). The CDR3 loop reads CASIRGLFSGNTIYF. The CDR3 DNA follows: TGCGCCAGCATCAGGGGCCTGTTCTCTGGAAACACCATATATTTT.

The genes are TRBV2 and TRBJ1-2; D uncertain. CDR3 length: 14 amino acids. Germline V gene sequence: CDR1 SNHLY, CDR2 FYNNEI. V was trimmed by 3 bases and J by 4 bases, leaving 12 bases between them. DNA of the CDR3: TGTGCCAGCAGTGATCTCCGGGTCACCTATGGCTACACCTTC. Its translation is CASSDLRVTYGYTF.

The V gene is TRBV10-3, the J gene TRBJ1-2; no clear D. V was cut by 6 bases and J by 1 base, with 9 bases left in between. The CDR3 has 13 amino acids. Germline V lookup: CDR1 ENHRY, CDR2 SYGVKD. The chain's CDR3 is CAIRSPGNYGYTF. In DNA, the CDR3 is TGTGCCATCAGGTCTCCGGGTAACTATGGCTACACCTTC.

The chain couples TRBV10-3 to TRBJ2-7; D gene uncertain. CDR1 is ENHRY and CDR2 is SYGVKD in the germline V gene. The CDR3 runs 13 residues. Trimming cost V 3 bases and J 3 bases, with 9 bases left between them. CDR3 DNA: TGTGCCATCAGTGATCTAGTGTACTACGAGCAGTACTTC. Protein sequence: CAISDLVYYEQYF.

This chain links TRBV7-2 with TRBJ1-2; a possible D gene is TRBD1 (6 bases). The CDR3 covers 14 residues. Trimming removed 6 bases from V and 0 bases from J, with 11 bases in between. Germline V CDR1 and CDR2: SGHTA, FQGNSA. CDR3 in DNA: TGTGCCAGCAGTCGGGACAACCCTAACTATGGCTACACCTTC. It yields the protein CASSRDNPNYGYTF.

The rearrangement links TRBV2 to TRBJ2-5; 7 bases fit TRBD1. Looked up from germline, CDR1 is SNHLY and CDR2 is FYNNEI. V lost 10 bases to trimming and J lost 0 bases; unmatched junction nucleotides: 5. This CDR3 comprises 13 residues. The CDR3: CAIRQGHQETQYF. As DNA, the CDR3 is TGTGCCATCCGACAGGGCCACCAAGAGACCCAGTACTTC.

This clone appeared a single time. The chain is built from TRBV4-3 and TRBJ2-1; TRBD2 agrees at 7 bases. V lost 4 bases and J lost 10; bases outside the gene matches: 16. This CDR3 spans 16 amino acids. Looked up from germline, CDR1 is LGHNA and CDR2 is YSLEER. CDR3: CASSPGRLADWGEQFF. Here the CDR3 DNA reads TGCGCCAGCAGCCCGGGGCGGCTAGCGGACTGGGGAGAGCAGTTCTTC.

V usage is TRBV6-1 and J usage is TRBJ2-3; TRBD2 matches 7 bases. After removal of 3 bases from V and 6 bases from J, the junction contained 6 bases not matched to a gene. Germline lookup yields CDR1 MNHNS and CDR2 SASEGT. The CDR3 contains 14 residues. The CDR3 DNA reads TGTGCCAGCAGTGAGCGGGGGTCCCCGGATACGCAGTATTTT. Amino acid sequence: CASSERGSPDTQYF.

The V and J genes are TRBV9 and TRBJ1-2; 7 bases are a match to TRBD1. Germline lookup yields CDR1 SGDLS and CDR2 YYNGEE. There are 14 residues in the CDR3. V trimming: 4 bases; J trimming: 4 bases; junction bases outside the gene matches: 7. The CDR3: CASSPDRVVYGYTF. The CDR3 region has the DNA TGTGCCAGCAGCCCCGACAGGGTCGTCTATGGCTACACCTTC.

The J gene is TRBJ1-6, the V gene TRBV2; 10 positions match TRBD1. Germline CDR1 and CDR2: SNHLY and FYNNEI. V lost 7 bases and J lost 8; bases outside the gene matches: 8. The CDR3 is made up of 15 amino acids. CDR3 region: CASNKDRGKDSPLHF. CDR3 DNA: TGTGCCAGCAATAAGGACAGGGGGAAGGATTCACCCCTCCACTTT.

V and J are TRBV6-5 and TRBJ1-5; D perhaps matches TRBD1 (5 bases). Trimming removed 7 bases at V and 6 bases at J, with 13 bases between. The CDR3 extends over 13 amino acids. Germline assignment: CDR1 MNHEY and CDR2 SVGAGI. CDR3 residues: CASTDGGVQPQHF. CDR3 bases: TGTGCCAGCACCGACGGGGGGGTTCAGCCCCAGCATTTT.

The chain couples TRBV5-5 to TRBJ1-2, with 9 nucleotides matching TRBD1. The CDR3 sequence is 14 residues long. J lost 6 bases, V lost 7 bases, and 10 bases had no gene match. CDR1 is SGHKS and CDR2 is YYEKEE in the germline V gene (reference sequence). The CDR3 nucleotides are TGTGCCAGCGTGCCCCGGGACAGGGTGCATGGCTACACCTTC. This gives the protein CASVPRDRVHGYTF.

The chain recombines TRBV6-5 with TRBJ1-5, with 7 bases identical to TRBD1. Losses at the gene ends were 8 bases for V and 6 bases for J; bases not matched to a gene: 7. CDR1 MNHEY and CDR2 SVGAGI come from the germline V gene. This CDR3 comprises 13 residues. CDR3 amino acids: CASSDRDPQPQHF. The CDR3 nucleotides are TGTGCCAGCTCTGACAGGGACCCTCAGCCCCAGCATTTT.

A few counts support this clone. The chain couples TRBV21-1 to TRBJ1-6; TRBD1, the table's D call, lacks a check against the DNA. TRBV21-1 is noted as a pseudogene. This CDR3 has 18 amino acids. CDR3 sequence: CASSAGQGARPYNSPLHF. The CDR3 DNA sequence: TGTGCCAGCAGCGCCGGACAGGGGGCTAGGCCCTATAATTCACCCCTCCACTTT.

The rearrangement links TRBV27 to TRBJ1-1; 9 bases are a match to TRBD1. The V gene's germline CDR1 is MNHEY and CDR2 SMNVEV (reference sequence). The CDR3 sequence is 14 residues long. V gave up 5 bases and J gave up 5 bases; unmatched junction bases: 6. The DNA of the CDR3 is TGTGCCAGCAGTCCAGGGACAGGGAGGACTGAAGCTTTCTTT. It translates to CASSPGTGRTEAFF.